This T cell receptor (beta chain) was found in a study of T cell responses to AZD1222 COVID-19 vaccine. General study points: Nearly half of spike-specific TCRs reportedly go after variant regions that carry no mutations. Baseline seropositivity occurred in only a handful of AZD1222 recipients. Mostly white British, mostly female donors; authors suggested clonal diversity may be underestimated. Breadth and depth of Spike-specific TCRs rose after two AZD1222 doses.

Comments on this clone: Its antigen is as yet unknown.

Some clones are missing from TCRdb's copy, which holds only in-frame ones; the method was immunoSEQ multiplex PCR. This table has around 260,000 clones, 93% appearing once. CDR3 length: 19 residues. CDR1 SGDLS and CDR2 YYNGEE come from the germline V gene. V lost 4 bases to trimming and J lost 0 bases, with 20 bases between them. The chain combines TRBV9 with TRBJ2-6, with D tentatively TRBD2 (7 bases). Sequences were derived from peripheral blood, sampled on day 0 of AZD1222 vaccination. The receptor's source is an adult in good health. The CDR3 is CASSSLGGGGLSGANVLTF. As DNA, the CDR3 is TGTGCCAGCAGCTCCCTGGGAGGGGGAGGGCTCTCTGGGGCCAACGTCCTGACTTTC.